This T cell receptor beta chain was captured by sequencing in a study of blood T cell repertoires in COVID-19. Study summary: Two negative PCRs, clearance, or symptom resolution characterized the recovered Cohort 3 donors. Sources were T cells, B-cell-depleted T cells, or PBMCs; the material itself was cDNA or gDNA.

Sequencing was performed with immunoSEQ multiplex PCR; in TCRdb, only in-frame clones are kept and a portion is missing. The sample shows roughly 200,000 clones, approximately 87% of them seen only once. Categorization into cohorts depended on clinical history that participants reported. CDR3 length equals 17 residues. V was clipped by 1 base and J by 1 base, with 13 bases between them. Germline values: CDR1 SGHTA, CDR2 FQGTGA. The V gene is TRBV7-3, the J gene TRBJ2-2; weak D call: TRBD1 (6 bases). Source material: PBMCs or T cells enriched from blood (not recorded which). The receptor's source is a woman in her fifties or sixties in a cohort exposed to, infected with or recovered from COVID-19 (not recorded which). The CDR3 reads CASSLRPRDKNTGELFF. The CDR3 nucleotides are TGTGCCAGCAGCTTAAGGCCCAGGGACAAGAACACCGGGGAGCTGTTTTTT. Full variable domain (remainder filled in from reference TRBV7-3 and TRBJ2-2): GAGVSQTPSNKVTEKGKYVELRCDPISGHTALYWYRQSLGQGPEFLIYFQGTGAADDSGLPNDRFFAVRPEGSVSTLKIQRTERGDSAVYLCASSLRPRDKNTGELFFGEGSRLTVL.